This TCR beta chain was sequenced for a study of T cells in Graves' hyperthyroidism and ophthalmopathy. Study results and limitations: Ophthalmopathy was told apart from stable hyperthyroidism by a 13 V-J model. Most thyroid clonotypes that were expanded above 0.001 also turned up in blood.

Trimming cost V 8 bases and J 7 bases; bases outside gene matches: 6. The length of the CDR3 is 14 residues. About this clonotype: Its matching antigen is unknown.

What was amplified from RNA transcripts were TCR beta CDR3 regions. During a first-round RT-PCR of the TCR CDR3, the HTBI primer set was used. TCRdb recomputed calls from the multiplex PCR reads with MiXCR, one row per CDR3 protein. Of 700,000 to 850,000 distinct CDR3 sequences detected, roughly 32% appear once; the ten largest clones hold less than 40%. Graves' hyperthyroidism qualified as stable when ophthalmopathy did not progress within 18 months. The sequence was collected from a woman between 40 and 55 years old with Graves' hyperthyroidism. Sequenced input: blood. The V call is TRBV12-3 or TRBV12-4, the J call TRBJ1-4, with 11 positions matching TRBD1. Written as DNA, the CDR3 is TGTGCCAGCGGCCCAGGGACAGGGGGTGAAAAACTGTTTTTT. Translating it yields CASGPGTGGEKLFF.